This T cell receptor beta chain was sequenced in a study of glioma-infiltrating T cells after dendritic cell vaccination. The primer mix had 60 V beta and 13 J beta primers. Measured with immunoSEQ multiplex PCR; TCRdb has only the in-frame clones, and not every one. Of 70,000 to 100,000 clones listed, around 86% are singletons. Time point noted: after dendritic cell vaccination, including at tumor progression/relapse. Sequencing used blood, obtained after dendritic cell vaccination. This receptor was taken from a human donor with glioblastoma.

The CDR3 is CSSGTGSTEAFF. DNA for the CDR3: TGCAGCTCTGGGACAGGATCCACTGAAGCTTTCTTT. This chain connects TRBV29-1 to TRBJ1-1; 8 bases map to TRBD1. V lost 8 bases to trimming and J lost 4 bases; unmatched junction nucleotides: 6. Germline values: CDR1 SQVTM, CDR2 ANQGSEA. The CDR3 sequence is 12 residues long.